The rows below give T cell receptor beta chains drawn from one sample of a study of T-cell memory formation after mild COVID-19. TCRdb processed the 5' RACE reads anew with MiXCR; each CDR3 protein has one entry. The table records 200,000 to 300,000 distinct CDR3 sequences, approximately 15% of them present only once. The sequenced material came from PBMCs or a T cell subset sorted from them (not recorded which). The receptor set was obtained from a man between 18 and 35 years old who had mild COVID-19 (a few samples of this study predate the infection). Cell type and time point are not known. CDR3s include the opening cysteine and the closing phenylalanine or tryptophan. The D gene is left open where the match is weak.

d_gene	j_gene	v_gene	CDR3aa
.	TRBJ2-4	TRBV5-1	CASSSLSKNIQYF
TRBD1	TRBJ2-6	TRBV5-4	CASSPGQYSGANVLTF
.	TRBJ2-3	TRBV20-1	CSARGSLKTDTQYF
.	TRBJ1-1	TRBV6-1	CASTRGSEAFF
.	TRBJ2-2	TRBV11-3	CASSKDGTGELFF
.	TRBJ2-6	TRBV3-1	CASSQGALGANVLTF
.	TRBJ1-2	TRBV14	CASSQAYGYTF
.	TRBJ1-5	TRBV5-1	CASASGSGSNQPQHF
TRBD2	TRBJ2-3	TRBV20-1	CSARVVGGTSTDTQYF
TRBD2	TRBJ2-2	TRBV7-2	CASSFSGDTGELFF
TRBD2	TRBJ2-5	TRBV7-2	CASSPQAAGEETQYF
.	TRBJ2-5	TRBV3-1	CASSPRATETQYF
TRBD1	TRBJ1-2	TRBV4-3	CASSQDGTGVNYGYTF
TRBD1	TRBJ2-1	TRBV6-6	CASRRQGASYNEQFF
.	TRBJ2-1	TRBV12-3/TRBV12-4	CASSSNTNNNEQFF
TRBD1	TRBJ2-1	TRBV5-1	CASSLMWRQGASNEQFF